A single sample is the source of the 9 T cell receptor beta chains below, sequenced in a study of T cell responses to AZD1222 COVID-19 vaccine. Libraries were prepared by immunoSEQ multiplex PCR; TCRdb keeps only in-frame clonotypes and omits some of them. The sample lists nearly 100,000 clones, more than 70% occurring once. The source material was peripheral blood, sampled on day 0 of AZD1222 vaccination. Source of these receptors: an adult in good health.

The chain employs TRBV5-4 and TRBJ2-1; 16 nucleotides agree with TRBD2. V shed 4 bases, J shed 3 bases, and the junction held 7 bases outside the gene matches. The CDR3 totals 18 residues. The germline V gene has CDR1 SGHNT and CDR2 YYREEE (reference sequence). In nucleotides, the CDR3 is TGTGCCAGCAGCCAAGGGACTAGCGGGGGGGCGATCTACAATGAGCAGTTCTTC. Protein: CASSQGTSGGAIYNEQFF.

About this clone itself: Other DNA sequences in the same sample also yield this CDR3. V and J are TRBV3-1 (or the pseudogene TRBV3-2) and TRBJ1-5, with 9 bases aligning to TRBD1. The CDR3 is 15 residues long. The J segment lost 2 bases and the V segment lost 3 bases, leaving 2 bases of the junction unmatched. Germline CDR1 and CDR2: LGHDT and YNNKEL (reference sequence). The CDR3 DNA reads as TGTGCCAGCAGCCAGGACAGGGGTGGCAATCAGCCCCAGCATTTT. Amino acids: CASSQDRGGNQPQHF.

This rearrangement joins TRBV29-1 to TRBJ1-2, with D possibly TRBD1 on 5 matching bases. Germline V gene data show CDR1 as SQVTM and CDR2 as ANQGSEA. The CDR3 has 9 residues. In DNA, the CDR3 is TGCGGAAGCCGACAGCCCTACACCTTC. Translated, it gives CGSRQPYTF.

There are a few counts of this clone. The chain has TRBV14 and TRBJ1-2, with D tentatively TRBD1 (5 bases). V lost 1 base and J lost 8, with 14 bases in between. Germline loops: CDR1 SGHDN, CDR2 FVKESK. The length of the CDR3 is 14 residues. CDR3 in amino acids: CASSQVGGGRGYTF. As DNA, the CDR3 is TGTGCCAGCAGCCAAGTGGGCGGGGGAAGAGGCTACACCTTC. Combining the CDR3 with reference TRBV14 and TRBJ1-2 gives the whole variable domain EAGVTQFPSHSVIEKGQTVTLRCDPISGHDNLYWYRRVMGKEIKFLLHFVKESKQDESGMPNNRFLAERTGGTYSTLKVQPAELEDSGVYFCASSQVGGGRGYTFGSGTRLTVV.

The chain has TRBV5-1 and TRBJ1-4; 8 bases map to TRBD1. The CDR3 is 15 residues long. The germline V gene has CDR1 SGHRS and CDR2 YFSETQ. With 5 bases clipped from V and 8 bases from J, the junction kept 11 bases outside the gene matches. The CDR3: CASSQSPGGDEKLFF. Here the CDR3 DNA reads TGCGCCAGCAGTCAATCTCCAGGGGGCGACGAAAAACTGTTTTTT.

The rearrangement links TRBV2 to TRBJ1-1; D remains unclear. V dropped 4 bases and J dropped 2 bases, with 11 bases sitting between them. There are 14 residues in the CDR3. Germline V gene lookup returns CDR1 SNHLY and CDR2 FYNNEI. The CDR3 nucleotides read TGTGCCAGCAGTGCCATAGGGAGTAACACTGAAGCTTTCTTT. Translating gives CASSAIGSNTEAFF.

The rearrangement uses TRBV9 and TRBJ2-1; D possibly uses TRBD1 or TRBD2 (6 bases each). The CDR3 is 15 residues long. Trimming removed 7 bases at V and 4 bases at J, with 18 bases between. Germline assignment: CDR1 SGDLS and CDR2 YYNGEE. The CDR3 loop is CASGGQVSAYNEQFF. CDR3 sequence (DNA): TGTGCCAGCGGGGGGCAGGTCTCAGCTTACAATGAGCAGTTCTTC.

The gene calls are TRBV19 and TRBJ2-1; possible D gene TRBD2, 7 bases. Looked up from germline, CDR1 is LNHDA and CDR2 is SQIVND (reference sequence). This CDR3 is built from 15 residues. V was clipped by 1 base and J by 5 bases, with 12 bases between them. CDR3 protein: CASSIGGGANNEQFF. Here the CDR3 DNA reads TGTGCCAGTAGTATAGGAGGGGGGGCGAACAATGAGCAGTTCTTC.

About this clone: Other DNA sequences in the sample encode the same CDR3. This rearrangement joins TRBV7-9 to TRBJ1-5; D ambiguous. Deletions cut 1 base from V and 0 bases from J, with 7 bases between. The CDR3 runs 15 residues. The germline CDR1 and CDR2 sequences are SEHNR and FQNEAQ (reference sequence). For the CDR3, the DNA is TGTGCCAGCAGCTTAGGGGGTTATAGCAATCAGCCCCAGCATTTT. It yields the protein CASSLGGYSNQPQHF.